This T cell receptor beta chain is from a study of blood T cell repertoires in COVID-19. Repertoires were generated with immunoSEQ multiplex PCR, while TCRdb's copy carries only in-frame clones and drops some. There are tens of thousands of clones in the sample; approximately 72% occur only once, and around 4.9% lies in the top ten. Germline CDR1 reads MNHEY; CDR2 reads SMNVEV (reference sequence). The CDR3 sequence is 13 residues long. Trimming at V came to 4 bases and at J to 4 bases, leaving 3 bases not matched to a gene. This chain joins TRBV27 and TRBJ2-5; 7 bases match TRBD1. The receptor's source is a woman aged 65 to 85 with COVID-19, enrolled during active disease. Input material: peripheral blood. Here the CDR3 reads CASSYTGAETQYF. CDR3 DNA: TGTGCCAGCAGTTATACAGGGGCAGAGACCCAGTACTTC.